This is a list of T cell receptor beta chains from one sample in a study of blood T cell repertoires in COVID-19. The data were produced by immunoSEQ multiplex PCR, yet TCRdb's version contains in-frame clones alone and is incomplete. The sample consists of around 260,000 clones, about 85% of them appearing once. The sequencing input was peripheral blood. Source of these receptors: a human donor in a cohort sampled during active COVID-19. CDR3s include the opening cysteine and the closing phenylalanine or tryptophan. A D gene is named only where the DNA matches it firmly. For some rows the clone size is stated as once, few or many, or as a class when expanded; others skip it.

v_call,j_call,d_call,clone_size,cdr3_aa,cdr3_nt
TRBV11-2,TRBJ1-6,TRBD1,-,CASSQDRGEPLHF,TGTGCCAGCAGCCAGGACAGGGGAGAACCCCTCCACTTT
TRBV19,TRBJ1-1,-,few,CASSIAGNMNTEAFF,TGTGCCAGTAGTATAGCAGGTAACATGAACACTGAAGCTTTCTTT
TRBV5-4,TRBJ2-2,TRBD2,-,CASSLGAAGGTGELFF,TGTGCCAGCAGCTTGGGGGCAGCGGGAGGTACCGGGGAGCTGTTTTTT
TRBV5-8,TRBJ1-1,-,-,CASSFYTEAFF,TGTGCCAGCAGCTTCTACACTGAAGCTTTCTTT
TRBV6-5,TRBJ1-5,TRBD1,once,CASRTGSQPQHF,TGTGCCTCCAGGACAGGAAGTCAGCCCCAGCATTTT
TRBV4-1,TRBJ2-3,TRBD1,-,CASSQATGASTDTQYF,TGCGCCAGCAGCCAAGCGACAGGGGCTAGCACAGATACGCAGTATTTT
TRBV27,TRBJ2-7,-,-,CASSLVQGIGREQYF,TGTGCCAGCAGTTTAGTCCAGGGGATCGGGCGCGAGCAGTACTTC
TRBV27,TRBJ1-5,-,-,CASSVQGFGQPQHF,TGTGCCAGCAGTGTACAGGGTTTCGGCCAGCCCCAGCATTTT
TRBV29-1,TRBJ2-6,TRBD1,-,CSITEPGGAAGANVLTF,TGCAGCATTACTGAGCCAGGGGGCGCGGCTGGGGCCAACGTCCTGACTTTC
TRBV24-1,TRBJ2-5,-,few,CATSDPRGEETQYF,TGTGCCACCAGTGACCCCAGGGGTGAAGAGACCCAGTACTTC